The 23 T cell receptor beta chains below come from one sample, sequenced in a study of blood T cell repertoires in COVID-19. Assay used: immunoSEQ multiplex PCR; TCRdb lists only in-frame clones, some missing. The sample includes some 350,000 clones, more than 70% of them seen just once. The material sequenced was peripheral blood. The receptors were sampled from an older woman with COVID-19, enrolled during active disease.

This clone was seen just once. The chain employs TRBV10-3 and TRBJ1-1; no firm D call. V lost 2 bases and J lost 9, with 10 bases in between. CDR3 length: 12 amino acids. From germline, CDR1 is ENHRY and CDR2 SYGVKD. CDR3 sequence: CAISEDARQAFF. CDR3 in DNA: TGTGCCATCAGTGAGGATGCCAGGCAAGCTTTCTTT.

The J gene is TRBJ2-1, the V gene TRBV9; TRBD2 might be the D (5 bases). The CDR3 contains 13 residues. V shed 0 bases and J shed 11 bases, with 12 bases lying between them. Germline CDR1 reads SGDLS; CDR2 reads YYNGEE. The CDR3 DNA is TGTGCCAGCAGCGTAGTTGAGGGTCCTAAGCAGTTCTTC. It is translated as CASSVVEGPKQFF. Variable domain in full (rest from reference TRBV9 and TRBJ2-1): DSGVTQTPKHLITATGQRVTLRCSPRSGDLSVYWYQQSLDQGLQFLIQYYNGEERAKGNILERFSAQQFPDLHSELNLSSLELGDSALYFCASSVVEGPKQFFGPGTRLTVL.

CDR3 loop: CASSLGGQGRYEQYF. The CDR3 nucleotides are TGTGCCAGCAGCTTGGGAGGCCAGGGAAGGTACGAGCAGTACTTC. The chain uses TRBV5-4 and TRBJ2-7; tentatively, D is TRBD1 (5 bases). The CDR3 loop spans 15 amino acids. Trimming cost V 0 bases and J 4 bases, with 14 bases left between them. The V gene's germline CDR1 is SGHNT and CDR2 YYREEE (reference sequence).

This chain connects TRBV4-2 to TRBJ2-5; 10 bases are a match to TRBD2. V trimming: 1 base; J trimming: 1 base; junction bases outside the gene matches: 9. Germline loops: CDR1 LGHNA, CDR2 YNFKEQ. The CDR3 has 18 residues. DNA of the CDR3: TGTGCCAGCAGCCAAGGGCTAGCGGGGGCGCCCCTCCAAGAGACCCAGTACTTC. Protein: CASSQGLAGAPLQETQYF.

The genes are TRBV24-1 and TRBJ1-2, with a weak D call TRBD1 (5 bases). The V gene's germline CDR1 is KGHDR and CDR2 SFDVKD. Between the trimmed V and J ends, which lost 4 bases and 2 bases, there was a span of 10 bases. There are 14 residues in the CDR3. CDR3 nucleotides: TGTGCCACCAGTGACCCCAGGGTCAACTATGGCTACACCTTC. This encodes CATSDPRVNYGYTF.

Only one count was recorded for this clone. The chain links TRBV6-5 to TRBJ2-5, with TRBD2 as a possible D gene (5 bases). The V and J ends lost 10 bases and 5 bases respectively, with 17 bases between them. Germline V CDR1 and CDR2: MNHEY, SVGAGI. There are 13 residues in the CDR3. The CDR3 here is CATRRIVAETQYF. CDR3 nucleotide sequence: TGTGCCACCCGACGGATAGTAGCGGAGACCCAGTACTTC.

This chain uses TRBV18 with TRBJ1-4; a possible D gene is TRBD1 (6 bases). V was trimmed by 0 bases and J by 8 bases, leaving 13 bases between them. Germline lookup yields CDR1 KGHSH and CDR2 LQKENI. The CDR3 is 15 residues long. The chain's CDR3 is CASSPPGALGEKLFF. CDR3 coding DNA: TGTGCCAGCTCACCACCGGGGGCGCTGGGGGAAAAACTGTTTTTT.

The chain combines TRBV28 with TRBJ2-7, with 7 positions matching TRBD2. V gave up 5 bases and J gave up 0 bases; unmatched junction bases: 13. The CDR3 is 17 amino acids. From germline, CDR1 is MDHEN and CDR2 SYDVKM. This chain's CDR3 is CASSDSVRGVRSYEQYF. In nucleotides, the CDR3 is TGTGCCAGCAGTGATTCCGTTCGGGGGGTTCGCTCCTACGAGCAGTACTTC.

The CDR3: CASSSGRGQETQYF. As DNA, the CDR3 is TGCGCCAGCAGCAGCGGACGCGGCCAAGAGACCCAGTACTTC. The V and J genes are TRBV5-1 and TRBJ2-5; possibly TRBD2 for D (5 bases). Trimming took off 4 bases at V and 1 base at J, with 11 bases between the two ends. Germline assignment: CDR1 SGHRS and CDR2 YFSETQ. The CDR3 consists of 14 residues.

V gene TRBV6-6 combines with J gene TRBJ2-5; TRBD2 aligns across 13 bases. With V trimmed by 6 bases and J by 5 bases, 15 bases remained unmatched. This CDR3 spans 18 amino acids. Germline V gene lookup returns CDR1 MNHNY and CDR2 SVGAGI (reference sequence). The CDR3 sequence: CASSRLAGGERGAETQYF. The CDR3 DNA sequence: TGTGCCAGCAGCCGACTAGCGGGGGGAGAAAGGGGAGCGGAGACCCAGTACTTC.

The chain has TRBV12-5 and TRBJ1-5, with a tentative D call TRBD1 (5 bases). The germline V gene encodes CDR1 LGHNT and CDR2 FRNRAP. There are 15 residues in the CDR3. The germline V and J ends were trimmed by 0 bases and 5 bases, with 11 bases remaining between them. In DNA form, the CDR3 reads TGTGCTAGTGGTTTGGTGGGGCACGTTCATCAGCCCCAGCATTTT. Translating it yields CASGLVGHVHQPQHF.

The rearrangement uses TRBV7-8 and TRBJ2-2; D perhaps matches TRBD1 (6 bases). Germline loops: CDR1 SGHVS, CDR2 FQNEAQ. The CDR3 is 18 residues long. Trimming took off 3 bases at V and 1 base at J, with 18 bases between the two ends. CDR3 in amino acids: CASSFPRDKDENTGELFF. DNA of the CDR3: TGTGCCAGCAGCTTCCCTCGGGACAAGGATGAGAACACCGGGGAGCTGTTTTTT.

The rearrangement links TRBV19 to TRBJ1-2; D might be TRBD1 (6 bases). The V end lost 3 bases, the J end lost 0 bases, and 17 bases lay between the germline ends. The CDR3 covers 17 residues. The germline gives CDR1 LNHDA, CDR2 SQIVND (reference sequence). CDR3 in amino acids: CASSMRPEQGSNYGYTF. The CDR3 nucleotides are TGTGCCAGTAGTATGCGTCCTGAGCAGGGGTCTAACTATGGCTACACCTTC.

V is TRBV6-6 and J is TRBJ1-4; D not certain. The V end was cut by 4 bases, the J end by 8 bases, with 17 bases between. This CDR3 comprises 15 residues. Germline CDR1 is MNHNY and CDR2 is SVGAGI (reference sequence). The CDR3 reads CASSSLKGGREKLFF. CDR3 DNA sequence: TGTGCCAGCAGTTCCCTCAAGGGAGGGAGAGAAAAACTGTTTTTT.

The chain is built from TRBV7-2 and TRBJ1-2; no definite D call. Germline loops: CDR1 SGHTA, CDR2 FQGNSA. V lost 3 bases, J lost 4 bases, and 18 bases lay in between. The CDR3 has 16 amino acids. The CDR3 nucleotides read TGTGCCAGCAGCTTTATGGCAGGCCCTGTCCCCTATGGCTACACCTTC. This translates into CASSFMAGPVPYGYTF.

The chain uses TRBV10-3 and TRBJ2-3; D gene uncertain. This CDR3 region has 14 residues. Trimming pared 3 bases from V and 2 bases from J, leaving 9 bases between. The germline V gene encodes CDR1 ENHRY and CDR2 SYGVKD. CDR3 residues: CAISDPGSTDTQYF. The DNA for the CDR3 is TGTGCCATCAGTGACCCTGGCTCCACAGATACGCAGTATTTT.

This chain links TRBV5-4 with TRBJ2-7; D is ambiguous. The CDR3 runs to 13 residues. The germline gives CDR1 SGHNT, CDR2 YYREEE (reference sequence). V was pared by 3 bases and J by 0 bases, with 7 bases between. This chain's CDR3 is CASSSGYSYEQYF. The CDR3 region has the DNA TGTGCCAGCAGCTCCGGGTACTCCTACGAGCAGTACTTC.

This sequence joins TRBV2 and TRBJ2-7; TRBD2 matches 13 bases. V lost 11 bases and J lost 0; bases outside the gene matches: 4. The CDR3 loop spans 14 amino acids. CDR1 is SNHLY, CDR2 FYNNEI, per germline. The CDR3 protein is CAGGLAGASYEQYF. In DNA form, the CDR3 reads TGTGCCGGAGGACTAGCGGGGGCCTCCTACGAGCAGTACTTC.

The CDR3, as DNA: TGTGCCACCAGTGATCCGGGAGGCAATCAGCCCCAGCATTTT. This encodes CATSDPGGNQPQHF. This chain links TRBV24-1 with TRBJ1-5; D unresolved. Germline V gene data show CDR1 as KGHDR and CDR2 as SFDVKD. The CDR3 is 14 amino acids. Trimming took 3 bases from V and 2 from J, leaving 7 bases between them.

This clone appeared once. The CDR3 is CASSSATGLNQPQHF. The CDR3 DNA reads as TGTGCCAGCAGTTCCGCAACAGGGCTTAATCAGCCCCAGCATTTT. The V gene is TRBV6-2 or TRBV6-3, the J gene TRBJ1-5, with TRBD1 as a possible D gene (6 bases). The ends were cut back, 4 bases at V and 4 bases at J, with 14 bases in the middle. Looked up from germline, CDR1 is MNHEY and CDR2 is SVGEGT. The CDR3 is 15 residues long.

The genes are TRBV7-2 and TRBJ2-3; 8 bases match TRBD2. Germline CDR1 and CDR2: SGHTA and FQGNSA. The CDR3 is 15 amino acids. After removal of 5 bases from V and 4 bases from J, the junction contained 8 bases not matched to a gene. CDR3 amino acids: CASSPRYSGADTQYF. The CDR3 region has the DNA TGTGCCAGCAGCCCCCGATATAGCGGGGCAGATACGCAGTATTTT. Full variable domain (remainder filled in from reference TRBV7-2 and TRBJ2-3): GAGVSQSPSNKVTEKGKDVELRCDPISGHTALYWYRQSLGQGLEFLIYFQGNSAPDKSGLPSDRFSAERTGGSVSTLTIQRTQQEDSAVYLCASSPRYSGADTQYFGPGTRLTVL.

The rearrangement joins TRBV27 to TRBJ2-1; tentatively, D is TRBD2 (7 bases). The V end lost 8 bases, the J end lost 4 bases, and 18 bases lay between the germline ends. The CDR3 loop spans 15 amino acids. In germline, CDR1 is MNHEY, CDR2 SMNVEV (reference sequence). The CDR3 is CASHFSGGPYNEQFF. The CDR3 DNA is TGTGCCAGCCACTTCTCCGGGGGGCCTTACAATGAGCAGTTCTTC.

This clone was recorded once. The chain uses TRBV6-5 and TRBJ2-1; 8 nucleotides agree with TRBD1. V was clipped by 7 bases and J by 8 bases; unmatched bases: 10. Germline assignment: CDR1 MNHEY and CDR2 SVGAGI. The CDR3 loop spans 14 amino acids. The CDR3 region has the DNA TGTGCCAGCATCTTGGACAGGGTTCGGGATGAGCAGTTCTTC. Its protein is CASILDRVRDEQFF.